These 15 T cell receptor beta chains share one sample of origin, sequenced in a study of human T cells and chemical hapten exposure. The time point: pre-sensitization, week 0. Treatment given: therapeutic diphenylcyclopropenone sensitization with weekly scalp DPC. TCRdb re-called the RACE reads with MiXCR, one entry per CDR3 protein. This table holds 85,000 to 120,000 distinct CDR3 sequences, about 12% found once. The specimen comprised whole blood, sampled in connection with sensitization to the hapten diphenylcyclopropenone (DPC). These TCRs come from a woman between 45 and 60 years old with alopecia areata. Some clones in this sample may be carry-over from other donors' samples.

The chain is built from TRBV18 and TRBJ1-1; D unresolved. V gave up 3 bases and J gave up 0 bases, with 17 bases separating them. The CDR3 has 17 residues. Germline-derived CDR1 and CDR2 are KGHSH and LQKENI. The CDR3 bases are TGTGCCAGCTCACCTGCCCCAGGATCTAATTTGAACACTGAAGCTTTCTTT. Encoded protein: CASSPAPGSNLNTEAFF.

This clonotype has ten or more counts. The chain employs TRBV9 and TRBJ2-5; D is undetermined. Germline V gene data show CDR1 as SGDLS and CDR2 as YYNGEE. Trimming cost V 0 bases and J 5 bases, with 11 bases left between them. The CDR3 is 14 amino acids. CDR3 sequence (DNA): TGTGCCAGCAGCGTAGGCCCGGGTTCGGAGACCCAGTACTTC. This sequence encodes CASSVGPGSETQYF.

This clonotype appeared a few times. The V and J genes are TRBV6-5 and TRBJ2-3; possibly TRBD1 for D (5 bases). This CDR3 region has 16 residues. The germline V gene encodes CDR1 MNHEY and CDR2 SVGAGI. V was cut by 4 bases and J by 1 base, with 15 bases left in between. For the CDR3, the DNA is TGTGCCAGCAGTTCCTCCCAGGGTCGGCGCACAGATACGCAGTATTTT. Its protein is CASSSSQGRRTDTQYF.

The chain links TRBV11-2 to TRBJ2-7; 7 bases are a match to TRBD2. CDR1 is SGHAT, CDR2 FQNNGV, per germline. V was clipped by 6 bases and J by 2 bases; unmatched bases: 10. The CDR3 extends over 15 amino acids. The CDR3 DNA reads TGTGCCAGCAGTAAAGCGGGGACGCCTCCCTACGAGCAGTACTTC. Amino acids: CASSKAGTPPYEQYF.

CDR3 DNA: TGTGCCAGCAGTTCCAGATACAATGAGCAGTTCTTC. Its protein is CASSSRYNEQFF. The chain links TRBV6-5 to TRBJ2-1; D is unclear. The CDR3 loop spans 12 amino acids. V lost 4 bases to trimming and J lost 4 bases, with 5 bases between them. Germline CDR1 is MNHEY and CDR2 is SVGAGI.

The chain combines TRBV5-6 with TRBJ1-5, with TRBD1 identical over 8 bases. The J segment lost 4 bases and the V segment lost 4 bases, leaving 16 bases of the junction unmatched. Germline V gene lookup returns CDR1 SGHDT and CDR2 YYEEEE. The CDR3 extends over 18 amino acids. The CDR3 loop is CASSRGKVAGGFNQPQHF. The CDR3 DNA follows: TGTGCCAGCAGCCGTGGGAAGGTCGCAGGGGGCTTTAATCAGCCCCAGCATTTT.

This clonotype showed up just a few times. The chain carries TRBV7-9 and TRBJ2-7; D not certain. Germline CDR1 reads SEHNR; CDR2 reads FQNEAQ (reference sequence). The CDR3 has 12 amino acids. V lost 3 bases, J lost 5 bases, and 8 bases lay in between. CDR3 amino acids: CASSLHQDEQYF. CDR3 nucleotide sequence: TGTGCCAGCAGCTTGCACCAGGACGAGCAGTACTTC.

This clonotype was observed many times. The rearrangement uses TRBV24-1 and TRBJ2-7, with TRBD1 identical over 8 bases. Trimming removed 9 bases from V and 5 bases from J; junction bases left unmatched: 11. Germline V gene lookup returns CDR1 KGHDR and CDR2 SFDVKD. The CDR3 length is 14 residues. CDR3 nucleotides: TGTGCCACCTTCTCCGGAGGACAGGGCCACGAGCAGTACTTC. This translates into CATFSGGQGHEQYF.

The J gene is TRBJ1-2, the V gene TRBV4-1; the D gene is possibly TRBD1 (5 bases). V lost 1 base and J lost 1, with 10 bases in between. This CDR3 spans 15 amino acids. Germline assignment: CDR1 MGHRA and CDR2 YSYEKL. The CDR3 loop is CASSQVIRVNYGYTF. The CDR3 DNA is TGCGCCAGCAGCCAAGTGATCAGGGTTAACTATGGCTACACCTTC.

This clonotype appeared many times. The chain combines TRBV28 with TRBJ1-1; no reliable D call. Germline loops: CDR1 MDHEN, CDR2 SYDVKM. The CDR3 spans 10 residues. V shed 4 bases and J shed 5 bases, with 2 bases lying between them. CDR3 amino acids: CASSSTEAFF. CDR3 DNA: TGTGCCAGCAGTTCGACTGAAGCTTTCTTT.

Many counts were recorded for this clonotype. For the CDR3, the DNA is TGTGCCAGCAGGCGGGCCGGGACAGGGGGTGTAGATACGCAGTATTTT. Protein product: CASRRAGTGGVDTQYF. The rearrangement uses TRBV28 and TRBJ2-3, with 11 positions matching TRBD1. Germline CDR1 and CDR2: MDHEN and SYDVKM. Trimming took 6 bases from V and 5 from J; bases not matched to a gene: 10. The length of the CDR3 is 16 residues.

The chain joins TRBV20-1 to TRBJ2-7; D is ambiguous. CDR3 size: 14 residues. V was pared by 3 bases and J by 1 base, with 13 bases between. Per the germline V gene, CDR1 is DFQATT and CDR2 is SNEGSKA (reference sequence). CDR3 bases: TGCAGTGCTAGTGGAGCCCCCGGGTCCTACGAGCAGTACTTC. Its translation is CSASGAPGSYEQYF.

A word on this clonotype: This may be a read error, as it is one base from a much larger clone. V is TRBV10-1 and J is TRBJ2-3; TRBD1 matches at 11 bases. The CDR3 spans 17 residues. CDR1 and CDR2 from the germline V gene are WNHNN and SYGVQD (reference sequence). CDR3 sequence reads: CTSSEHGQGALGDTQYF. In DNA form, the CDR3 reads TGCACCAGCAGTGAGCACGGACAGGGGGCATTAGGGGATACGCAGTATTTT.

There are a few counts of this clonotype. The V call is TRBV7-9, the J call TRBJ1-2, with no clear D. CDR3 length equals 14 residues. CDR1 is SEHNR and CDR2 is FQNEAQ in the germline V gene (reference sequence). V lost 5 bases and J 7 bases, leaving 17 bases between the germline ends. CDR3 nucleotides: TGTGCCAGCAGCGAAGATCTCTGGAGCGGTGGCTACACCTTC. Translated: CASSEDLWSGGYTF.

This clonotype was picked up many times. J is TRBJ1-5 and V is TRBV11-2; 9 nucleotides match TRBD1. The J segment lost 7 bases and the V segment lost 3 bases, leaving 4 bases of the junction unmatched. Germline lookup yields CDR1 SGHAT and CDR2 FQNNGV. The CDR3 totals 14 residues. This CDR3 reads CASSFDRGRQPQHF. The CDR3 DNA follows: TGTGCCAGCAGCTTCGACAGGGGGAGACAGCCCCAGCATTTT.